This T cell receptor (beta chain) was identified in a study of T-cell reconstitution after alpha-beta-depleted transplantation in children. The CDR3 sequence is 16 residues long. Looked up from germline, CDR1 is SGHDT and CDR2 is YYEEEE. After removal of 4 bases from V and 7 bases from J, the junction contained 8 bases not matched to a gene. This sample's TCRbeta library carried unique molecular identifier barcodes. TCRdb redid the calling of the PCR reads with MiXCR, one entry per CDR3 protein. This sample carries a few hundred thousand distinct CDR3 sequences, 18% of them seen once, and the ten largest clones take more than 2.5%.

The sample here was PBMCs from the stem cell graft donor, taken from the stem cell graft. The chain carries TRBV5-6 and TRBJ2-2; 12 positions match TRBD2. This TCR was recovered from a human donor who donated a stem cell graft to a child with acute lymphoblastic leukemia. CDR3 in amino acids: CASSLETSGSVGELFF. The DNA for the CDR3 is TGTGCCAGCAGCCTCGAGACTAGCGGGAGCGTCGGGGAGCTGTTTTTT.